The 9 T cell receptor beta chains in this list originate from one sample, sequenced in a study of blood T cell repertoires in COVID-19. Clones were sequenced by immunoSEQ multiplex PCR, and TCRdb holds only the in-frame ones, with some missing. In the table there are roughly 160,000 clones, 81% of which are singletons. The source material was PBMCs or T cells enriched from blood (not recorded which). The receptor source for this set is a woman between 40 and 50 years old with acute COVID-19.

This clone was seen just once. The CDR3 spells CASSRDRAGESREKLFF. CDR3 sequence (DNA): TGTGCCAGCAGCCGGGACAGGGCGGGGGAAAGTAGGGAAAAACTGTTTTTT. The chain employs TRBV11-2 and TRBJ1-4; 9 positions match TRBD1. After removal of 5 bases from V and 8 bases from J, the junction contained 15 bases not matched to a gene. CDR3 length: 17 amino acids. Germline CDR1 reads SGHAT; CDR2 reads FQNNGV.

The rearrangement uses TRBV7-2 and TRBJ2-7; 9 bases are a match to TRBD2. The CDR3 has 15 amino acids. The germline CDR1 and CDR2 sequences are SGHTA and FQGNSA. After removal of 7 bases from V and 7 bases from J, the junction contained 14 bases not matched to a gene. CDR3 protein: CASKASGNGAGEQYF. CDR3 nucleotide sequence: TGTGCCAGCAAGGCTAGCGGGAATGGGGCGGGGGAGCAGTACTTC.

The J gene is TRBJ1-2, the V gene TRBV28; D call uncertain. The germline V gene encodes CDR1 MDHEN and CDR2 SYDVKM. The CDR3 sequence is 12 residues long. Deletions cut 10 bases from V and 4 bases from J, with 13 bases between. CDR3 DNA sequence: TGTGCCACCCGTTTGACAAGCTATGGCTACACCTTC. It is translated as CATRLTSYGYTF.

The chain uses TRBV27 and TRBJ2-3; D is possibly TRBD2 (6 bases). This CDR3 has 16 residues. Germline-derived CDR1 and CDR2 are MNHEY and SMNVEV (reference sequence). Trimming took off 2 bases at V and 1 base at J, with 13 bases between the two ends. The CDR3 protein is CASSLAGYYGTDTQYF. The CDR3 DNA reads TGTGCCAGCAGTTTAGCGGGATATTACGGCACAGATACGCAGTATTTT.

This chain connects TRBV29-1 to TRBJ1-1; no firm D call. CDR1 and CDR2 from the germline V gene are SQVTM and ANQGSEA. V shed 3 bases and J shed 2 bases, with 4 bases lying between them. The CDR3 consists of 11 residues. This CDR3 reads CSVDKNTEAFF. CDR3 in DNA: TGCAGCGTTGATAAAAACACTGAAGCTTTCTTT.

The chain employs TRBV11-2 and TRBJ2-7; the match to TRBD2 covers 8 bases. J gave up 3 bases and V 0 bases, and 7 bases lay outside the gene matches. Germline V lookup: CDR1 SGHAT, CDR2 FQNNGV. The CDR3 has 16 residues. CDR3 coding DNA: TGTGCCAGCAGCTTAGACCCAGCGGGAGAGGTCTACGAGCAGTACGTC. This sequence encodes CASSLDPAGEVYEQYV.

V and J are TRBV18 and TRBJ1-1; D not resolved. CDR1 KGHSH and CDR2 LQKENI come from the germline V gene. V was cut by 2 bases and J by 2 bases, with 9 bases left in between. CDR3 length equals 14 residues. The CDR3: CASSPGQVNTEAFF. Here the CDR3 DNA reads TGTGCCAGCTCACCAGGCCAGGTTAACACTGAAGCTTTCTTT.

The V and J genes are TRBV27 and TRBJ2-6, with TRBD2 matching 10 bases. This CDR3 region has 23 residues. V shed 1 base, J shed 4 bases, and the junction held 22 bases outside the gene matches. Germline V gives CDR1 MNHEY, CDR2 SMNVEV (reference sequence). The chain's CDR3 is CASSLFSPGALAGASEGANVLTF. CDR3 sequence (DNA): TGTGCCAGCAGTTTATTTTCCCCAGGGGCGCTAGCGGGAGCATCGGAAGGGGCCAACGTCCTGACTTTC.

This clone was counted a single time. This chain uses TRBV3-1 (or the pseudogene TRBV3-2) with TRBJ2-2, with a tentative D call TRBD2 (6 bases). This CDR3 comprises 17 residues. The germline gives CDR1 LGHDT, CDR2 YNNKEL (reference sequence). V lost 0 bases and J lost 0, with 11 bases in between. The chain's CDR3 is CASSQDWRESNTGELFF. In DNA form, the CDR3 reads TGTGCCAGCAGCCAAGATTGGAGGGAATCGAACACCGGGGAGCTGTTTTTT.